Listed below are T cell receptor beta chains from one sample, sequenced in a study of T cell clones after liver transplantation. The table came from immunoSEQ multiplex PCR; TCRdb's copy has only in-frame clones and leaves some out. The table shows tens of thousands of clones, with around 80% occurring only once. The sequences come from CD4+ T cells from blood, collected around 50 months after liver transplant. These receptors originate from a human patient who received a liver transplant. Some T cells may possibly be graft donor cells. Each CDR3 is given with its conserved first and last residue. A D gene is named only where the DNA matches it firmly. The size of a clone is reported for some rows only, either as once, few or many, or as a class for expanded clones.

CDR3 length: 13
J gene: TRBJ2-5
D gene: TRBD1
V gene: TRBV7-2
clone size: -
CDR3 protein: CASSFQQGSTQYF
CDR3 DNA: TGTGCCAGCAGCTTTCAACAGGGGTCGACCCAGTACTTC

CDR3 length: 13
J gene: TRBJ2-5
D gene: -
V gene: TRBV6-4
clone size: -
CDR3 protein: CASSDEAGETQYF
CDR3 DNA: TGTGCCAGCAGTGACGAGGCGGGGGAGACCCAGTACTTC

CDR3 length: 14
J gene: TRBJ2-3
D gene: -
V gene: TRBV2
clone size: -
CDR3 protein: CASRRQRITDTQYF
CDR3 DNA: TGTGCCAGCAGGAGGCAGCGGATCACAGATACGCAGTATTTT

CDR3 length: 13
J gene: TRBJ1-1
D gene: -
V gene: TRBV2
clone size: -
CDR3 protein: CAGAGGLSTEAFF
CDR3 DNA: TGTGCCGGGGCGGGGGGCTTGAGCACTGAAGCTTTCTTT

CDR3 length: 13
J gene: TRBJ2-5
D gene: -
V gene: TRBV6-5
clone size: -
CDR3 protein: CASSPLATETQYF
CDR3 DNA: TGTGCCAGCAGTCCCCTAGCCACGGAGACCCAGTACTTC

CDR3 length: 12
J gene: TRBJ1-1
D gene: -
V gene: TRBV28
clone size: -
CDR3 protein: CASSLVRTEAFF
CDR3 DNA: TGTGCCAGCAGTTTGGTCCGCACTGAAGCTTTCTTT

CDR3 length: 14
J gene: TRBJ2-1
D gene: TRBD2
V gene: TRBV7-3
clone size: -
CDR3 protein: CASSRDYSYNEQFF
CDR3 DNA: TGTGCCAGCTCCCGGGACTACTCCTACAATGAGCAGTTCTTC

CDR3 length: 17
J gene: TRBJ2-7
D gene: -
V gene: TRBV7-2
clone size: -
CDR3 protein: CASSSRTGTISSYEQYF
CDR3 DNA: TGTGCCAGCAGCTCTCGGACAGGGACTATCAGCTCCTACGAGCAGTACTTC

CDR3 length: 15
J gene: TRBJ1-6
D gene: TRBD1
V gene: TRBV7-2
clone size: few
CDR3 protein: CASSSAGTGTSPLHF
CDR3 DNA: TGTGCCAGCAGCAGTGCCGGGACAGGGACTTCACCCCTCCACTTT

CDR3 length: 15
J gene: TRBJ1-4
D gene: -
V gene: TRBV11-2
clone size: -
CDR3 protein: CASSLGPGRGEKLFF
CDR3 DNA: TGTGCCAGCAGCTTGGGGCCGGGACGCGGTGAAAAACTGTTTTTT

CDR3 length: 15
J gene: TRBJ2-3
D gene: -
V gene: TRBV7-2
clone size: -
CDR3 protein: CASSWSGQRADTQYF
CDR3 DNA: TGTGCCAGCAGCTGGTCAGGGCAGCGGGCAGATACGCAGTATTTT

CDR3 length: 15
J gene: TRBJ1-2
D gene: -
V gene: TRBV6-1
clone size: few
CDR3 protein: CASSGEGPWGHGYTF
CDR3 DNA: TGTGCCAGCAGTGGGGAAGGGCCCTGGGGGCATGGCTACACCTTC

CDR3 length: 12
J gene: TRBJ2-5
D gene: -
V gene: TRBV2
clone size: -
CDR3 protein: CASTIGGRTQYF
CDR3 DNA: TGTGCCAGCACTATTGGTGGACGGACCCAGTACTTC

CDR3 length: 14
J gene: TRBJ2-1
D gene: TRBD2
V gene: TRBV11-1
clone size: -
CDR3 protein: CASSLATSWTEQFF
CDR3 DNA: TGTGCCAGCAGCTTAGCGACTAGCTGGACAGAGCAGTTCTTC

CDR3 length: 12
J gene: TRBJ2-7
D gene: TRBD2
V gene: TRBV7-9
clone size: once
CDR3 protein: CAIDRGEDEQYF
CDR3 DNA: TGTGCAATAGACCGGGGGGAGGACGAGCAGTACTTC

CDR3 length: 11
J gene: TRBJ2-1
D gene: -
V gene: TRBV20-1
clone size: few
CDR3 protein: CSARKPSEQFF
CDR3 DNA: TGCAGTGCTAGAAAGCCGAGTGAGCAGTTCTTC

CDR3 length: 16
J gene: TRBJ1-1
D gene: -
V gene: TRBV4-3
clone size: -
CDR3 protein: CASSQDFGISYTEAFF
CDR3 DNA: TGCGCCAGCAGCCAAGATTTCGGGATCTCCTACACTGAAGCTTTCTTT

CDR3 length: 15
J gene: TRBJ1-5
D gene: -
V gene: TRBV15
clone size: -
CDR3 protein: CATSRVAGPNQPQHF
CDR3 DNA: TGTGCCACCAGCAGAGTAGCAGGCCCCAATCAGCCCCAGCATTTT

CDR3 length: 13
J gene: TRBJ1-1
D gene: TRBD1
V gene: TRBV28
clone size: -
CDR3 protein: CASNRGQGAKAFF
CDR3 DNA: TGTGCCAGCAACCGAGGACAGGGGGCCAAAGCTTTCTTT

CDR3 length: 14
J gene: TRBJ2-1
D gene: TRBD2
V gene: TRBV25-1
clone size: -
CDR3 protein: CASSARGAYNEQFF
CDR3 DNA: TGTGCCAGCAGTGCCCGGGGGGCCTACAATGAGCAGTTCTTC

CDR3 length: 16
J gene: TRBJ2-3
D gene: TRBD2
V gene: TRBV15
clone size: -
CDR3 protein: CASRLAGGPGTDTQYF
CDR3 DNA: TGTGCCTCCCGACTAGCGGGAGGACCCGGCACAGATACGCAGTATTTT

CDR3 length: 13
J gene: TRBJ2-5
D gene: -
V gene: TRBV14
clone size: -
CDR3 protein: CASSALRGETQYF
CDR3 DNA: TGTGCCAGCAGCGCGCTTAGAGGGGAGACCCAGTACTTC

CDR3 length: 15
J gene: TRBJ2-5
D gene: -
V gene: TRBV6-5
clone size: -
CDR3 protein: CASSPLEAAQETQYF
CDR3 DNA: TGTGCCAGCAGTCCACTAGAGGCGGCCCAAGAGACCCAGTACTTC

CDR3 length: 14
J gene: TRBJ2-7
D gene: -
V gene: TRBV2
clone size: -
CDR3 protein: CASSGSRVPYEQYF
CDR3 DNA: TGTGCCAGCAGTGGATCCAGGGTGCCCTACGAGCAGTACTTC

CDR3 length: 15
J gene: TRBJ2-7
D gene: TRBD2
V gene: TRBV18
clone size: -
CDR3 protein: CASSPGRGISYEQYF
CDR3 DNA: TGTGCCAGCTCCCCGGGGCGGGGGATCTCCTACGAGCAGTACTTC

CDR3 length: 14
J gene: TRBJ1-6
D gene: -
V gene: TRBV11-2
clone size: -
CDR3 protein: CASSLGRNNSPLHF
CDR3 DNA: TGTGCCAGCAGCTTAGGACGGAACAATTCACCCCTCCACTTT

CDR3 length: 15
J gene: TRBJ2-5
D gene: TRBD2
V gene: TRBV7-6
clone size: -
CDR3 protein: CASSLDGTSGGASYF
CDR3 DNA: TGTGCCAGCAGCTTAGATGGGACTAGCGGGGGGGCCTCGTACTTC

CDR3 length: 16
J gene: TRBJ1-1
D gene: -
V gene: TRBV5-6
clone size: -
CDR3 protein: CASSLGFKTGNTEAFF
CDR3 DNA: TGTGCCAGCAGCTTGGGCTTTAAAACGGGGAACACTGAAGCTTTCTTT

CDR3 length: 13
J gene: TRBJ2-5
D gene: -
V gene: TRBV5-4
clone size: -
CDR3 protein: CASSLDGVKTQYF
CDR3 DNA: TGTGCCAGCAGCTTAGACGGGGTCAAGACCCAGTACTTC

CDR3 length: 13
J gene: TRBJ1-5
D gene: -
V gene: TRBV5-1
clone size: once
CDR3 protein: CASSLDLNQPQHF
CDR3 DNA: TGCGCCAGCAGCTTGGACCTCAATCAGCCCCAGCATTTT

CDR3 length: 13
J gene: TRBJ2-5
D gene: -
V gene: TRBV2
clone size: once
CDR3 protein: CASSRGKGETQYF
CDR3 DNA: TGTGCCAGCAGTAGGGGAAAAGGGGAGACCCAGTACTTC

CDR3 length: 12
J gene: TRBJ2-7
D gene: -
V gene: TRBV10-3
clone size: -
CDR3 protein: CAISQEGDEQYF
CDR3 DNA: TGTGCCATCAGCCAAGAAGGTGACGAGCAGTACTTC

CDR3 length: 15
J gene: TRBJ2-1
D gene: -
V gene: TRBV18
clone size: -
CDR3 protein: CASSPPGSSYNEQFF
CDR3 DNA: TGTGCCAGCTCCCCCCCCGGGAGCTCCTACAATGAGCAGTTCTTC

CDR3 length: 17
J gene: TRBJ2-6
D gene: -
V gene: TRBV23-1
clone size: -
CDR3 protein: CASSQSTRGPGANVLTF
CDR3 DNA: TGCGCCAGCAGTCAATCGACCCGGGGCCCCGGGGCCAACGTCCTGACTTTC

CDR3 length: 13
J gene: TRBJ1-5
D gene: -
V gene: TRBV4-1
clone size: -
CDR3 protein: CASSQDTSQPQHF
CDR3 DNA: TGCGCCAGCAGCCAAGATACTAGTCAGCCCCAGCATTTT

CDR3 length: 15
J gene: TRBJ2-3
D gene: -
V gene: TRBV7-3
clone size: -
CDR3 protein: CASSTRSGGRDTQYF
CDR3 DNA: TGTGCCAGCAGCACCCGTAGTGGAGGGCGAGATACGCAGTATTTT

CDR3 length: 14
J gene: TRBJ2-2
D gene: -
V gene: TRBV13
clone size: -
CDR3 protein: CASSLGGSSGELFF
CDR3 DNA: TGTGCCAGCAGCTTAGGGGGGTCCTCCGGGGAGCTGTTTTTT

CDR3 length: 14
J gene: TRBJ2-7
D gene: TRBD2
V gene: TRBV7-2
clone size: -
CDR3 protein: CASSLRRGDYEQYF
CDR3 DNA: TGTGCCAGCAGCTTACGTCGGGGGGACTACGAGCAGTACTTC

CDR3 length: 14
J gene: TRBJ2-7
D gene: TRBD1
V gene: TRBV2
clone size: -
CDR3 protein: CASLRDREIYEQYF
CDR3 DNA: TGTGCCAGCTTGAGGGACAGGGAGATCTACGAGCAGTACTTC

CDR3 length: 16
J gene: TRBJ1-3
D gene: -
V gene: TRBV30
clone size: -
CDR3 protein: CAWSLRRRYSGNTIYF
CDR3 DNA: TGTGCCTGGAGTCTGCGCCGACGGTACTCTGGAAACACCATATATTTT

CDR3 length: 13
J gene: TRBJ2-3
D gene: -
V gene: TRBV6-1
clone size: -
CDR3 protein: CASSVPGTDTQYF
CDR3 DNA: TGTGCCAGCAGTGTCCCGGGCACAGATACGCAGTATTTT